These 13 T cell receptor beta chains originate from one sample sequenced in a study of blood T cell repertoires in COVID-19. TCRdb's table, derived via immunoSEQ multiplex PCR, lists solely in-frame clones and lacks some. This table holds 190,000 or so clones, about 85% found once. Sample: PBMCs or T cells enriched from blood (not recorded which). Receptor source: a man aged 40-50 years who had recovered from COVID-19.

The V and J genes are TRBV6-1 and TRBJ2-5; possibly TRBD2 for D (5 bases). V lost 0 bases, J lost 4 bases, and 15 bases lay in between. Per the germline V gene, CDR1 is MNHNS and CDR2 is SASEGT. This CDR3 is 16 amino acids long. In DNA, the CDR3 is TGTGCCAGCAGTGAAGCGCTTCGGAGTAGCGCAGAGACCCAGTACTTC. This gives the protein CASSEALRSSAETQYF.

The table lists this clone with a few counts. The genes are TRBV5-5 and TRBJ2-2; no definite D call. The CDR3 runs 12 residues. The V end lost 3 bases, the J end lost 3 bases, and 3 bases lay between the germline ends. Germline V gene lookup returns CDR1 SGHKS and CDR2 YYEKEE (reference sequence). The CDR3 region has the DNA TGTGCCAGCAGCTCCTACACCGGGGAGCTGTTTTTT. Its protein is CASSSYTGELFF.

The V call is TRBV27, the J call TRBJ2-1; TRBD2 matches 14 bases. Germline V gene lookup returns CDR1 MNHEY and CDR2 SMNVEV (reference sequence). Trimming took 6 bases from V and 0 from J; bases not matched to a gene: 7. The CDR3 contains 18 residues. The CDR3 coding sequence is TGTGCCAGCAGCAGACTAGCGGGAGGGCCGGGCTCCTACAATGAGCAGTTCTTC. It translates to CASSRLAGGPGSYNEQFF.

The chain recombines TRBV11-2 with TRBJ2-1; the match to TRBD2 covers 12 bases. Germline loops: CDR1 SGHAT, CDR2 FQNNGV. This CDR3 region has 17 residues. After removal of 1 base from V and 4 bases from J, the junction contained 5 bases not matched to a gene. The CDR3 sequence is CASSLVSSGRVYNEQFF. The CDR3, as DNA: TGTGCCAGCAGCTTAGTGTCTAGCGGGAGGGTATACAATGAGCAGTTCTTC.

This chain links TRBV12-3 or TRBV12-4 with TRBJ2-7; D not resolved. The CDR3 has 13 residues. Deletions cut 3 bases from V and 4 bases from J, with 10 bases between. The CDR3 DNA sequence: TGTGCCAGCAGTTTTGGGCAAAAATACGAGCAGTACTTC. Protein sequence: CASSFGQKYEQYF.

This clone was counted a single time. The gene calls are TRBV3-1 (or the pseudogene TRBV3-2) and TRBJ2-7; D might be TRBD1 (6 bases). The germline V and J ends were trimmed by 1 base and 10 bases, with 11 bases remaining between them. The CDR3 totals 12 residues. In germline, CDR1 is LGHDT, CDR2 YNNKEL (reference sequence). CDR3 sequence: CASSQGGGHQYF. The CDR3 DNA follows: TGTGCCAGCAGCCAAGGAGGGGGACACCAGTACTTC.

The chain employs TRBV7-2 and TRBJ1-1; D is perhaps TRBD1 (5 bases). Germline V gives CDR1 SGHTA, CDR2 FQGNSA. This CDR3 region has 13 residues. V was clipped by 5 bases and J by 0 bases, with 7 bases between them. CDR3 loop: CASSEDMNTEAFF. The CDR3 DNA follows: TGTGCCAGCAGCGAGGACATGAACACTGAAGCTTTCTTT.

The V call is TRBV30, the J call TRBJ1-4; 9 nucleotides line up with TRBD1. Germline loops: CDR1 GTSNPN, CDR2 SVGIG (reference sequence). CDR3 size: 14 residues. The CDR3 reads CGAGEGQGNEKLFF. In DNA form, the CDR3 reads TGTGGGGCCGGGGAAGGACAGGGGAATGAAAAACTGTTTTTT. The full variable domain, completed using reference TRBV30 and TRBJ1-4, is SQTIHQWPATLVQPVGSPLSLECTVEGTSNPNLYWYRQAAGRGLQLLFYSVGIGQISSEVPQNLSASRPQDRQFILSSKKLLLSDSGFYLCGAGEGQGNEKLFFGSGTQLSVL.

V gene TRBV4-3 combines with J gene TRBJ2-2, with TRBD2 matching over 7 bases. The CDR3 covers 16 residues. V shed 6 bases and J 1 base; nucleotides not matched to a gene: 8. Germline V lookup: CDR1 LGHNA, CDR2 YSLEER. CDR3 protein: CASSNRDYVNTGELFF. As DNA, the CDR3 is TGCGCCAGCAGTAATCGGGACTACGTGAACACCGGGGAGCTGTTTTTT.

This clone showed up just once. The chain links TRBV19 to TRBJ2-7; possibly TRBD1 for D (6 bases). The germline CDR1 and CDR2 sequences are LNHDA and SQIVND (reference sequence). This CDR3 spans 11 amino acids. The ends were cut back, 4 bases at V and 9 bases at J, with 10 bases in the middle. CDR3 bases: TGTGCCAGTAGTACAGGGGAAGTGCAGTACTTC. Translated, it gives CASSTGEVQYF.

The chain joins TRBV4-1 to TRBJ1-1; 8 nucleotides align to TRBD1. Germline assignment: CDR1 MGHRA and CDR2 YSYEKL. V was pared by 5 bases and J by 3 bases, with 8 bases of the junction left unmatched. The CDR3 totals 15 residues. The CDR3 loop is CASSYTGGKDTEAFF. CDR3 nucleotides: TGCGCCAGCAGCTACACAGGGGGAAAGGACACTGAAGCTTTCTTT.

Comment on this clone: A read error may account for a junction end that differs from germline. This chain links TRBV7-7 with TRBJ2-2, with 9 bases identical to TRBD1. There are 15 residues in the CDR3. Germline V CDR1 and CDR2: SSHAT, FNYEAQ (reference sequence). CDR3 in DNA: TGTGCTAGCAGCCCCGGGACAGGGCACACCGGGGAGCTGTTTTTT. It specifies CASSPGTGHTGELFF.

This chain connects TRBV27 to TRBJ2-2; the D is unclear. The germline V and J ends were trimmed by 3 bases and 2 bases, with 4 bases remaining between them. From germline, CDR1 is MNHEY and CDR2 SMNVEV (reference sequence). CDR3 length: 13 amino acids. DNA for the CDR3: TGTGCCAGCAGTTTTATAAACACCGGGGAGCTGTTTTTT. It is translated as CASSFINTGELFF.